This TCR beta chain is from a study of T cell changes during pregnancy in multiple sclerosis. The method was immunoSEQ multiplex PCR; TCRdb's version includes in-frame clones alone and lacks a portion of them. The sample holds 69,000 or so clones, 85% to 95% seen once. CDR1 is MNHNS, CDR2 SASEGT, per germline. The J segment lost 2 bases and the V segment lost 0 bases, leaving 8 bases of the junction unmatched. The CDR3 runs 19 residues. The source was peripheral blood, collected in the third trimester of pregnancy. The chain is built from TRBV6-1 and TRBJ2-3, with TRBD2 matching 13 bases. The sequence derives from a female donor in good health, enrolled as a control in a pregnancy study. The CDR3 DNA sequence: TGTGCCAGCAGTGAAGCGTTGTGGACTAGCGGGAGAACCACAGATACGCAGTATTTT. This translates into CASSEALWTSGRTTDTQYF.